This TCR beta chain emerged from a study of T cells in Graves' hyperthyroidism and ophthalmopathy. This clonotype showed up just a few times. Amplification targeted TCR beta CDR3 regions from RNA transcripts. The primer set for the first-round RT-PCR of the TCR CDR3 was HTBI. TCRdb re-called the multiplex PCR reads with MiXCR, one entry per CDR3 protein. The sample shows 500,000 to 600,000 distinct CDR3 sequences, over 15% of them seen only once. The germline V gene has CDR1 LNHDA and CDR2 SQIVND (reference sequence). The CDR3 has 14 amino acids. The germline V and J ends were trimmed by 5 bases and 0 bases, with 11 bases remaining between them.

Sequenced: blood. The rearrangement uses TRBV19 and TRBJ2-7; D possibly uses TRBD1 or TRBD2 (5 bases each). This TCR came from a woman aged 18 to 35 with Graves' hyperthyroidism. The CDR3 nucleotides are TGTGCCAGTAGTTGGGGGTTTAGCTCCTACGAGCAGTACTTC. Protein product: CASSWGFSSYEQYF. The full variable domain, its missing parts supplied by reference TRBV19 and TRBJ2-7, is DGGITQSPKYLFRKEGQNVTLSCEQNLNHDAMYWYRQDPGQGLRLIYYSQIVNDFQKGDIAEGYSVSREKKESFPLTVTSAQKNPTAFYLCASSWGFSSYEQYFGPGTRLTVT.